This T cell receptor (beta chain) is drawn from a study of blood T cell repertoires in COVID-19. As for the study in general: Acute and convalescent COVID-19 specimens originated in the United States, Italy and Spain.

Clones were sequenced by immunoSEQ multiplex PCR, and TCRdb holds only the in-frame ones, with some missing. In the table there are approximately 130,000 clones, approximately 87% of which are singletons. This clone was seen once. The receptor was isolated from a woman aged 50 to 65 with acute or convalescent COVID-19. The sample consisted of peripheral blood.

In nucleotides, the CDR3 is TGTGCCAGCAGCCCCCCGGGGGGCGCGTATCAGCCCCAGCATTTT. This gives the protein CASSPPGGAYQPQHF. The rearrangement uses TRBV11-3 and TRBJ1-5, with D possibly being TRBD1 (6 bases). Trimming took 5 bases from V and 5 from J, leaving 16 bases between them. Germline loops: CDR1 SGHNT, CDR2 YENEEA. The CDR3 covers 15 residues.